The rows below give T cell receptor beta chains drawn from one sample of a study of T-cell reconstitution after alpha-beta-depleted transplantation in children. In TCRdb, the PCR reads were re-called with MiXCR into one record per CDR3 protein. Here the sample spans just over 950,000 distinct CDR3 sequences, about 26% being singletons. This specimen was PBMCs, mostly from graft donor cells, taken 360 days after TCRalphabeta/CD19-depleted stem cell transplant. Receptors originate from a boy in the first two years of life who had a stem cell transplant for SCID, so the T cells may come from the graft donor. Each CDR3 is given with its conserved first and last residue.

j_gene | v_gene | len | CDR3aa
TRBJ2-3 | TRBV7-9 | 15 | CASSDRDLGLDTQYF
TRBJ2-1 | TRBV6-5 | 16 | CASSYSRLAGNNEQFF
TRBJ2-7 | TRBV6-5 | 15 | CASSYFTGERYEQYF
TRBJ2-1 | TRBV12-3/TRBV12-4 | 12 | CASSRNRGEQFF
TRBJ2-3 | TRBV7-8 | 16 | CASSSPAGGKADTQYF
TRBJ2-5 | TRBV29-1 | 13 | CSVDYLGGETQYF
TRBJ1-1 | TRBV28 | 13 | CASSFYSGGEAFF
TRBJ1-1 | TRBV24-1 | 13 | CATSDGTGREAFF
TRBJ1-5 | TRBV7-2 | 17 | CASSLVSTDREFQPQHF
TRBJ2-3 | TRBV5-1 | 15 | CASSLVGGFTDTQYF
TRBJ2-3 | TRBV7-2 | 18 | CASSLNPPAGGYTDTQYF
TRBJ1-5 | TRBV18 | 16 | CASSEQGVRSNQPQHF
TRBJ2-3 | TRBV18 | 13 | CASSPPEEDTQYF
TRBJ2-5 | TRBV28 | 18 | CASSGTTGVGVPQETQYF
TRBJ2-4 | TRBV5-5 | 17 | CASSLAGNGRAKNIQYF
TRBJ1-2 | TRBV28 | 13 | CASTPHRNYGYTF
TRBJ2-7 | TRBV7-6 | 15 | CASSSDLGHSYEQYF
TRBJ2-3 | TRBV5-5 | 16 | CASSFQGAEPPDTQYF
TRBJ2-3 | TRBV5-1 | 17 | CASRHGGGVARTDTQYF
TRBJ1-1 | TRBV3-1 | 13 | CASSLIQQGEAFF
TRBJ1-1 | TRBV12-3/TRBV12-4 | 14 | CASSLGPGREAAFF
TRBJ2-4 | TRBV6-2/TRBV6-3 | 14 | CASSYSGQKNIQYF
TRBJ1-6 | TRBV2 | 14 | CASSGGRGRSPLHF
TRBJ2-1 | TRBV6-2/TRBV6-3 | 22 | CASSYPLEDLAADASSYNEQFF
TRBJ2-7 | TRBV5-5 | 14 | CASSLGDVTYEQYF
TRBJ2-2 | TRBV9 | 14 | CASTGQGNTGELFF
TRBJ2-2 | TRBV5-1 | 14 | CASSWGLAPGELFF
TRBJ2-3 | TRBV7-8 | 17 | CASSRGRVAGGSDTQYF
TRBJ2-7 | TRBV9 | 16 | CASSPRGQGGMGEQYF
TRBJ1-5 | TRBV12-3/TRBV12-4 | 14 | CASSLRDGSLAQHF
TRBJ2-3 | TRBV5-6 | 16 | CASSPGTQAYTDTQYF
TRBJ1-1 | TRBV20-1 | 13 | CSALKGQGSEAFF
TRBJ2-1 | TRBV10-3 | 16 | CAISPGTGQDSGEQFF
TRBJ2-3 | TRBV20-1 | 15 | CSAKSGQGHTDTQYF
TRBJ2-1 | TRBV5-1 | 11 | CASARRDEQFF
TRBJ1-1 | TRBV5-1 | 18 | CASSSGFIVGILNTEAFF
TRBJ1-5 | TRBV12-3/TRBV12-4 | 15 | CASSPRGQGNQPQHF
TRBJ1-2 | TRBV25-1 | 13 | CASSSRGSGGYTF
TRBJ1-1 | TRBV4-3 | 16 | CASSFRDLRSGGGAFF
TRBJ2-7 | TRBV12-3/TRBV12-4 | 14 | CASRPGQGFDEQYF
TRBJ2-5 | TRBV5-1 | 16 | CASSSFHDRDQETQYF
TRBJ2-1 | TRBV11-1 | 15 | CASSFDRGKWNEQFF
TRBJ2-5 | TRBV20-1 | 14 | CSATKGVGRETQYF
TRBJ2-2 | TRBV24-1 | 16 | CATSESGPPSWGELFF
TRBJ1-1 | TRBV20-1 | 13 | CSAIKDKNTEAFF
TRBJ2-1 | TRBV5-1 | 15 | CASTPLGPRDNEQFF
TRBJ1-5 | TRBV12-3/TRBV12-4 | 14 | CASSLWTLNQPQHF
TRBJ2-1 | TRBV5-1 | 14 | CASSLGPVRAEQFF
TRBJ1-1 | TRBV29-1 | 13 | CSVESRLLESAFF
TRBJ2-3 | TRBV20-1 | 14 | CSALERLESDTQYF